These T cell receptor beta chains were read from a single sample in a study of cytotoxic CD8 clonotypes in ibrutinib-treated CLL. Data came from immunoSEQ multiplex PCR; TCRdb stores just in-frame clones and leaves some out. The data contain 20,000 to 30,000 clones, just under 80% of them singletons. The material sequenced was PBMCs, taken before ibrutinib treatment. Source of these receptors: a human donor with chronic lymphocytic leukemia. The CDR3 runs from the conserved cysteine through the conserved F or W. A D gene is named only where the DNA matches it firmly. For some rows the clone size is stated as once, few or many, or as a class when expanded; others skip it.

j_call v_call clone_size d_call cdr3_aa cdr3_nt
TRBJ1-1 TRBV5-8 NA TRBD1 CASSRQGFALNTEAFF TGTGCCAGCAGCCGACAGGGATTCGCCCTGAACACTGAAGCTTTCTTT
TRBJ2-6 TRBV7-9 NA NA CASSPLSSGANVLTF TGTGCCAGCAGCCCTCTTAGCTCTGGGGCCAACGTCCTGACTTTC
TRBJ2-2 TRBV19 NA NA CASSQGVWTGELFF TGTGCCAGTAGCCAGGGCGTTTGGACCGGGGAGCTGTTTTTT
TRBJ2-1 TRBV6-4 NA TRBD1 CASSDSSQGGNEQFF TGTGCCAGCAGTGACTCGTCACAGGGGGGAAATGAGCAGTTCTTC
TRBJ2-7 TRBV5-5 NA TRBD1 CASSLEGTGGYEQYF TGTGCCAGCAGCTTGGAAGGGACAGGGGGATACGAGCAGTACTTC
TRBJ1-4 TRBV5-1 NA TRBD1 CASSLGQGEGKLFF TGCGCCAGCAGCTTAGGACAGGGGGAGGGGAAACTGTTTTTT
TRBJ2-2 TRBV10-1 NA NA CASSEQNTGELFF TGCGCCAGCAGTGAGCAGAACACCGGGGAGCTGTTTTTT
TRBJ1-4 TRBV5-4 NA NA CASSLGSGRSREKLFF TGTGCCAGCAGCTTGGGTTCCGGGAGGAGTCGCGAAAAACTGTTTTTT
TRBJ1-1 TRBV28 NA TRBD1 CASSLPTGGWTEAFF TGTGCCAGCAGTTTACCGACAGGGGGCTGGACTGAAGCTTTCTTT
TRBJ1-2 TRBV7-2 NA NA CASSLAPGTHGGYTF TGTGCCAGCAGCTTAGCCCCGGGAACCCACGGTGGCTACACCTTC
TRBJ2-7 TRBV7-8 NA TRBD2 CASSLPGLAGSYEQYF TGTGCCAGCAGCTTACCGGGACTAGCGGGGTCCTACGAGCAGTACTTC
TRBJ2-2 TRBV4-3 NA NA CASSRGSVTGELFF TGCGCCAGCAGCCGAGGTAGCGTTACCGGGGAGCTGTTTTTT
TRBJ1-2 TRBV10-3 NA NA CAISESGAPRFYGYTF TGTGCCATCAGTGAAAGCGGCGCTCCTCGATTCTATGGCTACACCTTC
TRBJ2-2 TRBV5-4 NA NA CASSGSNTGELFF TGTGCCAGCAGCGGGAGCAACACCGGGGAGCTGTTTTTT
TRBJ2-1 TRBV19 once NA CASSIVRSSYNEQFF TGTGCCAGTAGTATAGTCAGGAGCTCCTACAATGAGCAGTTCTTC
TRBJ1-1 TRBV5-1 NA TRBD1 CASKKTGDEAFF TGCGCCAGCAAAAAAACAGGGGATGAAGCTTTCTTT
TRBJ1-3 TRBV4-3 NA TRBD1 CASSLHRGPGNTIYF TGCGCCAGCAGCCTACACAGGGGCCCTGGAAACACCATATATTTT
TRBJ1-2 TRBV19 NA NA CASTTGDYGYTF TGTGCCAGTACAACTGGGGACTATGGCTACACCTTC
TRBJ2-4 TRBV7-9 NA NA CASSLNQGTDIQYF TGTGCCAGCAGCTTAAATCAGGGGACGGACATTCAGTACTTC
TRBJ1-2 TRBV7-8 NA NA CASSLNVLLYGYTF TGTGCCAGCAGCTTAAATGTGCTTCTCTATGGCTACACCTTC
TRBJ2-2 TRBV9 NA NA CASSVVLDGELFF TGTGCCAGCAGCGTAGTACTAGACGGGGAGCTGTTTTTT
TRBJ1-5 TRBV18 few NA CASSLLERQPQHF TGTGCCAGCTCCCTATTGGAGCGGCAGCCCCAGCATTTT
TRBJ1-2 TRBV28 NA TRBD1 CASTQPGQNYGYTF TGTGCCAGCACCCAACCGGGACAGAACTATGGCTACACCTTC
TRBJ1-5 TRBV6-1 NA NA CASSDRGRMDQPQHF TGTGCCAGCAGTGATCGGGGGCGGATGGATCAGCCCCAGCATTTT
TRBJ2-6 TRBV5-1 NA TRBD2 CASSFGTSSGANVLTF TGCGCCAGCAGCTTTGGGACTAGCTCTGGGGCCAACGTCCTGACTTTC
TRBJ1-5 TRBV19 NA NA CASSIGPGGGQPQHF TGTGCCAGTAGTATAGGTCCCGGGGGAGGTCAGCCCCAGCATTTT
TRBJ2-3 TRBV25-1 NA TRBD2 CASTGLVADTQYF TGTGCCAGCACTGGACTAGTAGCAGATACGCAGTATTTT
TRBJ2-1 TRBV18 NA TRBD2 CASSRTSGNYNEQFF TGTGCCAGCTCGCGGACTAGCGGGAATTACAATGAGCAGTTCTTC
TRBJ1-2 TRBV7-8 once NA CASSLIPGVPGYTF TGTGCCAGCAGCTTAATCCCAGGGGTGCCCGGCTACACCTTC
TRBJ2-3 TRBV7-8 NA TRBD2 CASSPQIAGGTDTQYF TGTGCCAGCAGCCCCCAGATAGCGGGAGGGACAGATACGCAGTATTTT
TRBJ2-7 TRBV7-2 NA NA CASSSRDDAGYEQYF TGTGCCAGCAGCTCCCGGGACGATGCAGGATACGAGCAGTACTTC
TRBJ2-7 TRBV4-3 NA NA CASFRPFYEQYF TGCGCCAGCTTTAGACCGTTCTACGAGCAGTACTTC
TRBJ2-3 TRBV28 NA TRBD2 CASSSPAGGPTDTQYF TGTGCCAGCAGTTCCCCAGCGGGAGGGCCCACAGATACGCAGTATTTT
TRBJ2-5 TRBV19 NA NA CASSDPMGFKETQYF TGTGCCAGTAGTGATCCTATGGGCTTCAAAGAGACCCAGTACTTC
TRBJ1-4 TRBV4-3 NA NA CASSQDRGTTNEKLFF TGCGCCAGCAGCCAAGACCGGGGGACAACTAATGAAAAACTGTTTTTT
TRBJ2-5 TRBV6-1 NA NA CASSEASNRPETQYF TGTGCCAGCAGTGAAGCCTCGAATCGCCCAGAGACCCAGTACTTC
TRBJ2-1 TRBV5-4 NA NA CASSLDLGGFGNEQFF TGTGCCAGCAGCTTGGACTTAGGAGGTTTCGGGAATGAGCAGTTCTTC
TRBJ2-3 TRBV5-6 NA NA CASSLAGAPSTDTQYF TGTGCCAGCAGCTTGGCCGGGGCTCCTAGCACAGATACGCAGTATTTT
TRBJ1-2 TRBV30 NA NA CAWSGDAYGYTF TGTGCCTGGAGTGGGGACGCATATGGCTACACCTTC
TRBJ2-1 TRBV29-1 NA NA CSVELGNEQFF TGCAGCGTTGAACTGGGAAATGAGCAGTTCTTC
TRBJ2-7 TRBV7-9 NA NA CASSLGVGRDAYEQYF TGTGCCAGCAGCTTAGGAGTAGGGCGGGATGCCTACGAGCAGTACTTC
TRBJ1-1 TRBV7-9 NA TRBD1 CASSLSGGDTEAFF TGTGCCAGCAGCTTATCAGGGGGCGACACTGAAGCTTTCTTT
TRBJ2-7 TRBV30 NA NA CALSRAAEQYF TGTGCCTTATCCAGGGCTGCGGAGCAGTACTTC
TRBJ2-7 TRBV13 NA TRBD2 CASSSTSGRGIYEQYF TGTGCCAGCAGCTCGACTAGCGGGAGGGGGATCTACGAGCAGTACTTC
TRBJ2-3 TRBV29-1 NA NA CSVDSGPPTDTQYF TGCAGCGTTGATTCCGGGCCTCCCACAGATACGCAGTATTTT
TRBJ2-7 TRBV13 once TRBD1 CASSREDRAYEQYF TGTGCCAGCAGCCGGGAAGACAGGGCCTACGAGCAGTACTTC
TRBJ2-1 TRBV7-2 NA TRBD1 CASENTGGNNEQFF TGTGCCAGCGAAAATACAGGGGGCAACAATGAGCAGTTCTTC
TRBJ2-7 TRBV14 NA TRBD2 CASSQVGRGTRTYEQYF TGTGCCAGCAGCCAAGTAGGGCGGGGGACTCGGACCTACGAGCAGTACTTC
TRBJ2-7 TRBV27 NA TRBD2 CASSSREVPRGEQYF TGTGCCAGCAGTTCGCGGGAGGTCCCTCGGGGAGAGCAGTACTTC
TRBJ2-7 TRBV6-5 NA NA CASKITGSSYEQYF TGTGCCAGCAAAATAACAGGGTCATCATACGAGCAGTACTTC
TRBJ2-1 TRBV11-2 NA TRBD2 CASSLTSGGREFF TGTGCCAGCAGCTTAACTAGCGGGGGAAGAGAGTTCTTC
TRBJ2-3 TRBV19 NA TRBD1 CASTPGQFTDTQYF TGTGCCAGCACACCGGGACAGTTCACAGATACGCAGTATTTT
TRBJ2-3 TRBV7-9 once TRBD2 CASSYGTSGSTDTQYF TGTGCCAGCAGCTACGGGACTAGCGGGAGTACAGATACGCAGTATTTT
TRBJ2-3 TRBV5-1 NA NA CASSLQGPDTQYF TGCGCCAGCAGCTTGCAGGGTCCAGATACGCAGTATTTT
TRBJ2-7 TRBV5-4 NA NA CASSADPSYEQYF TGTGCCAGCAGCGCGGACCCAAGCTACGAGCAGTACTTC
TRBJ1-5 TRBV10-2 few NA CASSASLFGGQPQHF TGCGCCAGCAGTGCGAGTTTGTTCGGGGGTCAGCCCCAGCATTTT
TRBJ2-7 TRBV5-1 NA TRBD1 CASSLAGTDSYEQYF TGCGCCAGCAGCTTAGCCGGGACAGACTCCTACGAGCAGTACTTC
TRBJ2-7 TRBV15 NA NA CATSRAVGRDSYEQYF TGTGCCACCAGCCGGGCGGTCGGGCGGGACTCCTACGAGCAGTACTTC
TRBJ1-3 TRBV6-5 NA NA CASSYSRASGNTIYF TGTGCCAGCAGTTACTCTCGGGCTTCTGGAAACACCATATATTTT